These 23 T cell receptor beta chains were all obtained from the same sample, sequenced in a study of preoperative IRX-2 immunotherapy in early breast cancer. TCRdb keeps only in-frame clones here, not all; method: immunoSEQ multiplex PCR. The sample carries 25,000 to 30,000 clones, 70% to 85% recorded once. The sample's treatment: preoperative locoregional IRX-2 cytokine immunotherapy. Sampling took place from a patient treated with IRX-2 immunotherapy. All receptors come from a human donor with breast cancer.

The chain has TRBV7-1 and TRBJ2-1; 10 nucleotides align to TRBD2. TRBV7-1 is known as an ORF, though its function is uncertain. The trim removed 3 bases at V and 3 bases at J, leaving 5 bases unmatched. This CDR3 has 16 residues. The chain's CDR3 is CASSSKAGGFYNEQFF. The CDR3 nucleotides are TGTGCCAGCAGCTCGAAAGCGGGAGGGTTCTACAATGAGCAGTTCTTC.

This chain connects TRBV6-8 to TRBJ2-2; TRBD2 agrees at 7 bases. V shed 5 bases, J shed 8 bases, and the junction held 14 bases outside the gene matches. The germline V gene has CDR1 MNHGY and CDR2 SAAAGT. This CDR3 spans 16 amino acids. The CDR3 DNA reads TGTGCCAGCAGTCTTTACGCGGGAGCCCCGGCTGGGGAGCTGTTTTTT. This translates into CASSLYAGAPAGELFF.

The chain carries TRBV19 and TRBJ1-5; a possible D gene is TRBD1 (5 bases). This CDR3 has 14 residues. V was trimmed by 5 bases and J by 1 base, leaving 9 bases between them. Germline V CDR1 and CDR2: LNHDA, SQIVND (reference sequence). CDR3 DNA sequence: TGTGCCAGTAGTGGGGGATGGAGCAATCAGCCCCAGCATTTT. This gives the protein CASSGGWSNQPQHF. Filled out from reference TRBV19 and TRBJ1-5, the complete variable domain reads DGGITQSPKYLFRKEGQNVTLSCEQNLNHDAMYWYRQDPGQGLRLIYYSQIVNDFQKGDIAEGYSVSREKKESFPLTVTSAQKNPTAFYLCASSGGWSNQPQHFGDGTRLSIL.

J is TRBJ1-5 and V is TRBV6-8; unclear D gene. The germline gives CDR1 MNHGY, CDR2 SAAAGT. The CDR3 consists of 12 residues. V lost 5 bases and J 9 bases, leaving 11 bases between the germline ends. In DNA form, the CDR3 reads TGTGCCAGCAGTGTACATTTTGGGCCCCAGCATTTT. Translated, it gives CASSVHFGPQHF.

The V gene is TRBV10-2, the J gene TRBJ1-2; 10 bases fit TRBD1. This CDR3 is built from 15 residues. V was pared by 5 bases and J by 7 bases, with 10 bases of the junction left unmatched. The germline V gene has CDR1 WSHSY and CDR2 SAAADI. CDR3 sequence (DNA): TGCGCCAGCAGTCCCGGGACAGGGGTTAGTGCTGGCTACACCTTC. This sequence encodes CASSPGTGVSAGYTF.

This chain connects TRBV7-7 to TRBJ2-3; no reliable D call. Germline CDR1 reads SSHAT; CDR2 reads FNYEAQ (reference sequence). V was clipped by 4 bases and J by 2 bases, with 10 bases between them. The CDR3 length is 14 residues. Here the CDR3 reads CASSSEANTDTQYF. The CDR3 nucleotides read TGTGCCAGCAGCTCTGAGGCGAACACAGATACGCAGTATTTT.

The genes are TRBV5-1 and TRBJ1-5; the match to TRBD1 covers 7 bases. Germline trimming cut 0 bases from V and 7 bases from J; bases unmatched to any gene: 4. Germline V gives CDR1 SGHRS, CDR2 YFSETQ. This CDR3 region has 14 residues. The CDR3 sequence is CASSLEGGGQPQHF. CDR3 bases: TGCGCCAGCAGCTTGGAAGGGGGCGGGCAGCCCCAGCATTTT.

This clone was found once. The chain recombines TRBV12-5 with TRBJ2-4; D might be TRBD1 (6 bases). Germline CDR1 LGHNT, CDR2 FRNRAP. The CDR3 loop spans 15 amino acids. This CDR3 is CASNPGVIAKNIQYF. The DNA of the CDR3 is TGTGCCAGCAATCCAGGGGTAATAGCCAAAAACATTCAGTACTTC.

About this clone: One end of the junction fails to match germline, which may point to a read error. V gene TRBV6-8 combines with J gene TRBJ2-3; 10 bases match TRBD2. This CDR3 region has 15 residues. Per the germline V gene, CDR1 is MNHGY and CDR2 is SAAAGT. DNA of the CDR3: TGTGCCATCAGTGGTTTGAGCGGGGGGGCAGATACGCAGTATTTT. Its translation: CAISGLSGGADTQYF.

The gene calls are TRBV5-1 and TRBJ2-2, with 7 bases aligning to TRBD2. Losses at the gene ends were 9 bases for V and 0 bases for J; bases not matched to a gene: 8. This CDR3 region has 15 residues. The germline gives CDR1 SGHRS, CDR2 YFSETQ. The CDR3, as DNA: TGCGCCACCCAGCGGGGCGACCCGAACACCGGGGAGCTGTTTTTT. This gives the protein CATQRGDPNTGELFF.

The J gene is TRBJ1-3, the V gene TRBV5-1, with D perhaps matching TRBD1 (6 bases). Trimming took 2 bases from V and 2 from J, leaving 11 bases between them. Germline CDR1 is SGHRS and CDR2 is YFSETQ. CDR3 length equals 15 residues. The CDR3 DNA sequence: TGCGCCAGCAGCTTCGAACAGGGCGCTGGAAACACCATATATTTT. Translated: CASSFEQGAGNTIYF.

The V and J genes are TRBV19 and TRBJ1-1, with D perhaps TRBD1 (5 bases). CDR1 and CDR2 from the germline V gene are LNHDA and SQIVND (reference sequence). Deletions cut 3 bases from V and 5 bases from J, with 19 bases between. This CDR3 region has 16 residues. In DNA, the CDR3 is TGTGCCAGTAGTATTTATGCGCAAATTGGGGGAACTGAAGCTTTCTTT. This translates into CASSIYAQIGGTEAFF.

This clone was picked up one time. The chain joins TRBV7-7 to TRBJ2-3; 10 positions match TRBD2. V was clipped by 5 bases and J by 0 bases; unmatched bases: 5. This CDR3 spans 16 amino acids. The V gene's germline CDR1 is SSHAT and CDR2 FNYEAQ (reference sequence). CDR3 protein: CASSGAGGFSTDTQYF. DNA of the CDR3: TGTGCCAGCAGCGGAGCGGGGGGGTTTAGCACAGATACGCAGTATTTT.

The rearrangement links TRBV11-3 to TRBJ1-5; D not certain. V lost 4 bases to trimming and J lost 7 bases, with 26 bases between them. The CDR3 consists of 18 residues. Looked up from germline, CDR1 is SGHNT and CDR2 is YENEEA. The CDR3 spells CASSSSTPGRGSGQPQHF. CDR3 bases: TGTGCCAGCAGCTCCTCCACCCCCGGACGAGGAAGCGGACAGCCCCAGCATTTT.

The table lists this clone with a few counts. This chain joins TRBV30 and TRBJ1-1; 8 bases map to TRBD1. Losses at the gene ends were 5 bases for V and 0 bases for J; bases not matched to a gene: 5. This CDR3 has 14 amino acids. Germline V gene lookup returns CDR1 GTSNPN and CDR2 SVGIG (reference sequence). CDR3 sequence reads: CAWSKGQVNTEAFF. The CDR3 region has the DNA TGTGCCTGGTCTAAGGGACAGGTGAACACTGAAGCTTTCTTT.

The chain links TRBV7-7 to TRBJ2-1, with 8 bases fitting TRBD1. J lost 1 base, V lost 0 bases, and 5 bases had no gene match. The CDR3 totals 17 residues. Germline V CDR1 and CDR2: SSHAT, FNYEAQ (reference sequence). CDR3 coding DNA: TGTGCCAGCAGCTTAGCAGACAGGGGAGGTTCCTACAATGAGCAGTTCTTC. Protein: CASSLADRGGSYNEQFF.

CDR3 bases: TGTGCCAGCAGCTTAGACCTAGCGGGACCTTTGAATGAGCAGTTCTTC. Translated: CASSLDLAGPLNEQFF. The V call is TRBV11-3, the J call TRBJ2-1, with 9 bases that match TRBD2. V lost 0 bases to trimming and J lost 7 bases; unmatched junction nucleotides: 7. Germline V gene sequence: CDR1 SGHNT, CDR2 YENEEA. This CDR3 has 16 amino acids. The variable domain in full, completed from reference TRBV11-3 and TRBJ2-1, reads EAGVVQSPRYKIIEKKQPVAFWCNPISGHNTLYWYLQNLGQGPELLIRYENEEAVDDSQLPKDRFSAERLKGVDSTLKIQPAELGDSAVYLCASSLDLAGPLNEQFFGPGTRLTVL.

CDR3 protein: CASSLLQGPTDTQYF. In DNA, the CDR3 is TGTGCCAGCAGCTTACTACAGGGCCCCACAGATACGCAGTATTTT. The rearrangement links TRBV11-3 to TRBJ2-3; tentatively, D is TRBD1 (6 bases). CDR3 length equals 15 residues. Germline lookup yields CDR1 SGHNT and CDR2 YENEEA. The ends were cut back, 2 bases at V and 2 bases at J, with 11 bases in the middle.

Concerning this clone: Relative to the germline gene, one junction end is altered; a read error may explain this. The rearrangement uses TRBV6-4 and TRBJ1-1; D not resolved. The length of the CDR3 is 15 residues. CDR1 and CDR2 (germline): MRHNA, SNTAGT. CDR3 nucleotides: TGTGCCAGCAGTTACTCGATGGGGTGGAACACTGAAGCTTTCTTT. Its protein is CASSYSMGWNTEAFF.

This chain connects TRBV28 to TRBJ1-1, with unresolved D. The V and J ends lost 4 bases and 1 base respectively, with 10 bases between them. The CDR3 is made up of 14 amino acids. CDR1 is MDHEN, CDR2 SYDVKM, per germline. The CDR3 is CASSYWATNTEAFF. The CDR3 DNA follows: TGTGCCAGCAGTTACTGGGCCACGAACACTGAAGCTTTCTTT. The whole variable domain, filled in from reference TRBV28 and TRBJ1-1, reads DVKVTQSSRYLVKRTGEKVFLECVQDMDHENMFWYRQDPGLGLRLIYFSYDVKMKEKGDIPEGYSVSREKKERFSLILESASTNQTSMYLCASSYWATNTEAFFGQGTRLTVV.

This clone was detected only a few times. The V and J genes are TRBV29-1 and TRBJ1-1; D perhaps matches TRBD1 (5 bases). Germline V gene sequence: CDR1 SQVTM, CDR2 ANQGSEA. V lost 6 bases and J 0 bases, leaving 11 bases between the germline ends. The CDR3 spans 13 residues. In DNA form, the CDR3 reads TGCAGCGTCCTGGGACGGATGAACACTGAAGCTTTCTTT. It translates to CSVLGRMNTEAFF.

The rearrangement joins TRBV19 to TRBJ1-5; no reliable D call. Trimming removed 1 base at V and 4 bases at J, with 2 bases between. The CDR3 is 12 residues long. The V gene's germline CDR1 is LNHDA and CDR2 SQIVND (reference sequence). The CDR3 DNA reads TGTGCCAGTAGTATAGCAAATCAGCCCCAGCATTTT. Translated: CASSIANQPQHF.

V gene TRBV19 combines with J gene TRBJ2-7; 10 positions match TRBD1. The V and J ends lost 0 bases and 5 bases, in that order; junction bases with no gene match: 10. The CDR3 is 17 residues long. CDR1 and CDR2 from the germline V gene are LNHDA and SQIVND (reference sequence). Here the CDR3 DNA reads TGTGCCAGTAGTATAGATGGGAGCGGGACAGGGGTCGACGAGCAGTACTTC. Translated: CASSIDGSGTGVDEQYF.